Below, 12 T cell receptor beta chains from the same sample are listed, as sequenced in a study of blood T cell repertoires in COVID-19. Generated by immunoSEQ multiplex PCR, the TCRdb table keeps only in-frame clones and is missing some. Of about 250,000 clones listed, approximately 86% are singletons. Sequenced: PBMCs or T cells enriched from blood (not recorded which). These receptors were taken from a woman aged 45-65 years who had recovered from COVID-19.

The chain links TRBV6-5 to TRBJ2-2, with 8 bases lining up with TRBD1. V dropped 1 base and J dropped 8; count of bases not matched to a gene: 9. This CDR3 has 16 residues. Germline lookup yields CDR1 MNHEY and CDR2 SVGAGI. The CDR3 DNA is TGTGCCAGCAGTTACTACGGGGCAGGGGGCCTTGGGGAGCTGTTTTTT. Residues: CASSYYGAGGLGELFF.

This chain joins TRBV6-1 and TRBJ1-6, with D maybe TRBD1 (5 bases). CDR1 and CDR2 from the germline V gene are MNHNS and SASEGT. The CDR3 has 16 amino acids. V shed 1 base and J shed 7 bases, with 14 bases lying between them. The CDR3 nucleotides are TGTGCCAGCAGTGAAGTAAGAGACAGCAGAAATTCACCCCTCCACTTT. Amino acid sequence: CASSEVRDSRNSPLHF.

This chain uses TRBV5-1 with TRBJ2-1; 12 bases are shared with TRBD2. CDR1 and CDR2 (germline): SGHRS, YFSETQ. This CDR3 comprises 21 residues. The J segment lost 4 bases and the V segment lost 4 bases, leaving 21 bases of the junction unmatched. The CDR3 loop is CASSTSRTGDTGTSGYNEQFF. CDR3 in DNA: TGCGCCAGCAGCACGAGCCGGACAGGGGATACCGGGACTAGCGGGTACAATGAGCAGTTCTTC.

This clone came up once. CDR3 residues: CASSATSGPTDTQYF. CDR3 bases: TGCGCCAGCAGCGCCACTAGCGGCCCCACAGATACGCAGTATTTT. The chain combines TRBV5-1 with TRBJ2-3; 8 bases map to TRBD2. Per germline, CDR1 SGHRS and CDR2 YFSETQ. The ends lost 4 bases at V and 2 bases at J; junction bases unmatched: 6. CDR3 size: 15 residues.

The chain combines TRBV4-2 with TRBJ2-1; 14 bases are shared with TRBD2. Losses at the gene ends were 4 bases for V and 1 base for J; bases not matched to a gene: 12. This CDR3 is 20 amino acids long. Looked up from germline, CDR1 is LGHNA and CDR2 is YNFKEQ. CDR3 residues: CASSRPTGTSGSYSYNEQFF. The CDR3 DNA reads as TGTGCCAGCAGCCGTCCTACCGGGACTAGCGGGAGCTATTCCTACAATGAGCAGTTCTTC.

With respect to this clone: One junction end disagrees with the germline gene, perhaps due to a read error. This chain uses TRBV2 with TRBJ2-5; 12 nucleotides agree with TRBD2. Per the germline V gene, CDR1 is SNHLY and CDR2 is FYNNEI. The CDR3 runs 14 residues. CDR3 protein: CASREGLAGETQYF. The CDR3 nucleotides are TGTGCCAGCAGAGAAGGACTAGCGGGGGAGACCCAGTACTTC.

V gene TRBV9 combines with J gene TRBJ2-3; 9 bases fit TRBD1. The junction had 7 bases not matched to a gene; V was cut back by 2 bases and J by 3 bases. CDR1 SGDLS and CDR2 YYNGEE come from the germline V gene. CDR3 size: 16 residues. CDR3 residues: CASSVGQGWVTDTQYF. CDR3 coding DNA: TGTGCCAGCAGCGTGGGACAGGGATGGGTGACAGATACGCAGTATTTT. Filled out from reference TRBV9 and TRBJ2-3, the complete variable domain reads DSGVTQTPKHLITATGQRVTLRCSPRSGDLSVYWYQQSLDQGLQFLIQYYNGEERAKGNILERFSAQQFPDLHSELNLSSLELGDSALYFCASSVGQGWVTDTQYFGPGTRLTVL.

This chain uses TRBV5-4 with TRBJ1-6, with 7 bases aligning to TRBD1. CDR1 and CDR2 (germline): SGHNT, YYREEE (reference sequence). The CDR3 consists of 16 residues. The trim removed 4 bases at V and 8 bases at J, leaving 12 bases unmatched. For the CDR3, the DNA is TGTGCCAGCAGCGCTAGTCAGGGGGTGACGGATTCACCCCTCCACTTT. Translating it yields CASSASQGVTDSPLHF.

This chain connects TRBV19 to TRBJ2-3, with 11 bases aligning to TRBD2. Germline assignment: CDR1 LNHDA and CDR2 SQIVND (reference sequence). The CDR3 spans 15 residues. Trimming took 6 bases from V and 3 from J; bases not matched to a gene: 5. This CDR3 is CASRNSGGETDTQYF. The DNA for the CDR3 is TGTGCCAGTAGAAATAGCGGGGGGGAGACAGATACGCAGTATTTT.

The chain joins TRBV4-3 to TRBJ2-5; D is possibly TRBD2 (6 bases). V lost 0 bases and J lost 5, with 13 bases in between. The germline V gene has CDR1 LGHNA and CDR2 YSLEER. The CDR3 runs to 15 residues. The CDR3 region is CASSQDSSVKETQYF. The CDR3 DNA reads as TGCGCCAGCAGCCAAGATTCTAGCGTGAAGGAGACCCAGTACTTC.

This rearrangement joins TRBV9 to TRBJ2-1; 10 nucleotides line up with TRBD2. Unmatched junction bases numbered 6, after V lost 4 bases and J lost 5 bases. The CDR3 extends over 15 amino acids. The germline gives CDR1 SGDLS, CDR2 YYNGEE. CDR3 in amino acids: CASSPRTSGNNEQFF. DNA of the CDR3: TGTGCCAGCAGCCCTCGGACTAGCGGAAACAATGAGCAGTTCTTC.

CDR3 nucleotides: TGTGCCTGGAGTGGGGAGGGCAATCAGCCCCAGCATTTT. Its protein product is CAWSGEGNQPQHF. The rearrangement joins TRBV30 to TRBJ1-5; D call uncertain. Germline values: CDR1 GTSNPN, CDR2 SVGIG (reference sequence). This CDR3 spans 13 amino acids. V was pared by 1 base and J by 2 bases, with 6 bases between.